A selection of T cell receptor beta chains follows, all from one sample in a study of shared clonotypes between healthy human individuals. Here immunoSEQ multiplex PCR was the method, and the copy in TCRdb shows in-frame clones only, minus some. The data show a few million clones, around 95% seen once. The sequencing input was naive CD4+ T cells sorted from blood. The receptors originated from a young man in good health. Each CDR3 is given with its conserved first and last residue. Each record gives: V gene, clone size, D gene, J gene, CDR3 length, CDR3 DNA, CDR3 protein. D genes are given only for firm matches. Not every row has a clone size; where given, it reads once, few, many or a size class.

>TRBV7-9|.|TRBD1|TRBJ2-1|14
TGTGCCAGCAGCCCGGGACAGGGGTCATGGGAGCAGTTCTTC
CASSPGQGSWEQFF
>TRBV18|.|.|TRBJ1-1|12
TGTGCCAGCTCACTAGGACGAGAGGGAGCTTTCTTT
CASSLGREGAFF
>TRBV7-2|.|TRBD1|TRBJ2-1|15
TGTGCCAGCAGCCCTCGGGACAGAATGGGTAATGAGCAGTTCTTC
CASSPRDRMGNEQFF
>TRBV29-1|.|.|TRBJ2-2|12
TGCAGCGTTGAAAGGGGCACGGGGGAGCTGTTTTTT
CSVERGTGELFF
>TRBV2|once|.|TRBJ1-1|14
TGTGCCGTAAAGAGCACGGGGCTGGGGACTGAAGCTTTCTTT
CAVKSTGLGTEAFF
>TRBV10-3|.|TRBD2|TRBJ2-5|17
TGTGCCATCAGTGGTCGGGGGCCTAGCGGGACAAAAGAGACCCAGTACTTC
CAISGRGPSGTKETQYF
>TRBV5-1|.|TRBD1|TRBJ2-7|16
TGCGCCAGCAGCTTCCTACCGGGACAGGGGGCATACGAGCAGTACTTC
CASSFLPGQGAYEQYF
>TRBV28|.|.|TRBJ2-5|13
TGTGCCAGCAGTTTAACGGCCAGGGAGACCCAGTACTTC
CASSLTARETQYF
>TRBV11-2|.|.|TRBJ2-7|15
TGTGCCAGCAGCTTAGTATACCCGGGACACTACGAGCAGTACTTC
CASSLVYPGHYEQYF
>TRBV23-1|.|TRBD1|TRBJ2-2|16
TGCGCCAGCAGTCACACTGGACAGGGGAACCGGGGGGAGCTGTTTTTT
CASSHTGQGNRGELFF
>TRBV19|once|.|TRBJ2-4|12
TGTGCCAGTAGTACCCTCAAAAACATTCAGTACTTC
CASSTLKNIQYF
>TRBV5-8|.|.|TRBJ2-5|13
TGTGCCAGCAGCTTGGTTCAGCAAGAGACCCAGTACTTC
CASSLVQQETQYF
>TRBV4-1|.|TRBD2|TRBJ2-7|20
TGCGCCAGCAGCCAGAGGGCAGGGCCCCCACTAGCGGGAATCACCTACGAGCAGTACTTC
CASSQRAGPPLAGITYEQYF
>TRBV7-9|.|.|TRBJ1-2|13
TGTGCCAGCAGCTTAGTGGTTGGGGGGACGACCTACTTC
CASSLVVGGTTYF
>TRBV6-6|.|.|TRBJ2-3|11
TGTGCCAGCTCCACTCCGGGTACGCAGTATTTT
CASSTPGTQYF
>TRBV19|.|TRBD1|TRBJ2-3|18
TGTGCCAGTAGTACTACGGGACAGCCCCATTTCAGCACAGATACGCAGTATTTT
CASSTTGQPHFSTDTQYF
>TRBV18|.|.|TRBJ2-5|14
TGTGCCAGCTCACCACCGGCCAGGGCCGGGACCCAGTACTTC
CASSPPARAGTQYF
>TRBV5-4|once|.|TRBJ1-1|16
TGTGCCAGCAGCCCGCGGGGGCCGACGGAAGGCACTGAAGCTTTCTTT
CASSPRGPTEGTEAFF
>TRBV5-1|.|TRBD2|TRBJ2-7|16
TGCGCCAGCAGCTTGGAGGGGCGTACTAGCGGATACGAGCAGTACTTC
CASSLEGRTSGYEQYF
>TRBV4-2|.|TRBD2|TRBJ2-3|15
TGTGCCAGCAGCCAAGAGGCGGAGCGGGGGGGTCCGCAGTATTTT
CASSQEAERGGPQYF